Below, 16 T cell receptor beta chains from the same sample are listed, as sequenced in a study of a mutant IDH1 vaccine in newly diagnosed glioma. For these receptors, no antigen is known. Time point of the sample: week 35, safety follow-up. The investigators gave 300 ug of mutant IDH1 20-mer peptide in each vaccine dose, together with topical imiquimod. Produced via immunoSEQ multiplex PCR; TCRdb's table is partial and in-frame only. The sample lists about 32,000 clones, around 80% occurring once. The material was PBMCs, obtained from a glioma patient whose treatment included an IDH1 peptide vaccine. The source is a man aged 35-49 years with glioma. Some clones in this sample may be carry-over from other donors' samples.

Here the CDR3 DNA reads TGTGCCAGTAGTCGGACAGGGAACACTGAAGCTTTCTTT. This codes for CASSRTGNTEAFF. This chain uses TRBV19 with TRBJ1-1; TRBD1 matches 7 bases. Germline lookup yields CDR1 LNHDA and CDR2 SQIVND (reference sequence). V lost 5 bases to trimming and J lost 1 base; unmatched junction nucleotides: 1. This CDR3 is 13 amino acids long.

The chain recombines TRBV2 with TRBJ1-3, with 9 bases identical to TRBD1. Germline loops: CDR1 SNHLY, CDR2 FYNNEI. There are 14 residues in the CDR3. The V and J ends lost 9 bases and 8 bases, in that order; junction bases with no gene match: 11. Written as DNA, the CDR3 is TGTGCCAGTACCGGGACAGGGATAGAAGACACCATATATTTT. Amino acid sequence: CASTGTGIEDTIYF. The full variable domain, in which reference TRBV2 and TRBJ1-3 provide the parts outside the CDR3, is EPEVTQTPSHQVTQMGQEVILRCVPISNHLYFYWYRQILGQKVEFLVSFYNNEISEKSEIFDDQFSVERPDGSNFTLKIRSTKLEDSAMYFCASTGTGIEDTIYFGEGSWLTVV.

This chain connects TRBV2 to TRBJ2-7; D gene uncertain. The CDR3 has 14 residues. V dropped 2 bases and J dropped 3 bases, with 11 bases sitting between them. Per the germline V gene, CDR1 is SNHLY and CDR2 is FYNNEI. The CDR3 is CASSELADGYEQYF. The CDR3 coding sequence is TGTGCCAGCAGTGAATTAGCAGATGGCTACGAGCAGTACTTC.

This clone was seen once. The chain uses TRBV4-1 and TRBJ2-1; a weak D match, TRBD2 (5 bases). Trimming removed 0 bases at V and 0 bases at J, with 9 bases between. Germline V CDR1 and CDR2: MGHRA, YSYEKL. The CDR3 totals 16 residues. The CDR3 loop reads CASSQDGGYSYNEQFF. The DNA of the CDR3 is TGCGCCAGCAGCCAAGACGGCGGGTACTCCTACAATGAGCAGTTCTTC.

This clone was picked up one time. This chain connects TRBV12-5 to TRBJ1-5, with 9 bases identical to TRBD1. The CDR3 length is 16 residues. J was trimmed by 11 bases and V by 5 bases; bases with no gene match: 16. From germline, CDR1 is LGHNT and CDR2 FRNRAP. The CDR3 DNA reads TGTGCTAGTGGTCGCCGATCTTCACAGGGGGCTTCGACCCAGCATTTT. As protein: CASGRRSSQGASTQHF.

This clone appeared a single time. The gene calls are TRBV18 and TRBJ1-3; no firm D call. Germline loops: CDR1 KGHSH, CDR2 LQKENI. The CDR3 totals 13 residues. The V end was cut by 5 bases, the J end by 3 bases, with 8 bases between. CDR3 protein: CASSTAFGNTIYF. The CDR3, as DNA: TGTGCCAGCTCAACGGCCTTTGGAAACACCATATATTTT.

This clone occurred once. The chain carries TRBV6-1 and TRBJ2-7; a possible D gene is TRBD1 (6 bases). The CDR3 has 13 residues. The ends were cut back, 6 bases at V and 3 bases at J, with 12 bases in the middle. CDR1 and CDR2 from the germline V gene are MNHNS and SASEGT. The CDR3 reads CASRDRSLYEQYF. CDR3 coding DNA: TGTGCCAGCAGAGACAGGAGCCTCTACGAGCAGTACTTC.

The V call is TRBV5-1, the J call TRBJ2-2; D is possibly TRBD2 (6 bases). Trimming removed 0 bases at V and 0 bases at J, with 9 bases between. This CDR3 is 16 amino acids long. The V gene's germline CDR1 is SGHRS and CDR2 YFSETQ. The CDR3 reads CASSLVGGSNTGELFF. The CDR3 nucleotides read TGCGCCAGCAGCTTGGTGGGAGGATCGAACACCGGGGAGCTGTTTTTT.

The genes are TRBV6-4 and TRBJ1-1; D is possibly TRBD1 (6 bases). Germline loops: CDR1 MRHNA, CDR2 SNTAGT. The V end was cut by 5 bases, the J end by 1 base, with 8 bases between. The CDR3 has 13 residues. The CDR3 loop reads CASSLQGNTEAFF. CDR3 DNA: TGTGCCAGCAGTTTACAGGGGAACACTGAAGCTTTCTTT.

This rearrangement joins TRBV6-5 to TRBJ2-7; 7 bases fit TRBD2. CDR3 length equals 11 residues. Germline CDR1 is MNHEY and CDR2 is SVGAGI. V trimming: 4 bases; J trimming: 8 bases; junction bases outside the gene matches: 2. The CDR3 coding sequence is TGTGCCAGCAGTTTGGGGGGGAAGCAGTACTTC. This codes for CASSLGGKQYF.

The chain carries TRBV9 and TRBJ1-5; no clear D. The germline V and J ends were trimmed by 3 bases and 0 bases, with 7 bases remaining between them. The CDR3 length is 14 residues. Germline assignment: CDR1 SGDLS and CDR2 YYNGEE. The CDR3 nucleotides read TGTGCCAGCAGCGCCCCCGGTAGCAATCAGCCCCAGCATTTT. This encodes CASSAPGSNQPQHF.

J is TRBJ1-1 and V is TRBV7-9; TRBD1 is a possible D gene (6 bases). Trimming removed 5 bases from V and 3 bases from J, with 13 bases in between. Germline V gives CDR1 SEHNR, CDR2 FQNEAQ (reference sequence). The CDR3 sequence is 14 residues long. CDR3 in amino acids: CASSLEGVDTEAFF. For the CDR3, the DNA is TGTGCCAGCAGCCTAGAGGGGGTCGACACTGAAGCTTTCTTT.

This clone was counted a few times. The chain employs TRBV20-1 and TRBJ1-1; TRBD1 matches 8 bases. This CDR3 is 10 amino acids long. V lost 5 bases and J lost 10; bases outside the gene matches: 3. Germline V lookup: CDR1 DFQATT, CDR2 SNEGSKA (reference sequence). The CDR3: CSALQGAAFF. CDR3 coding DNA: TGCAGTGCTCTTCAGGGGGCAGCTTTCTTT.

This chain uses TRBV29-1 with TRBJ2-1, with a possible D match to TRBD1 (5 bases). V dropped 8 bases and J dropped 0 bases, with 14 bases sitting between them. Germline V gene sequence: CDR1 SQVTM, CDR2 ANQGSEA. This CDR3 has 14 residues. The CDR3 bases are TGCAGCTTTAAACAGGTTAGCTCCTACAATGAGCAGTTCTTC. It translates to CSFKQVSSYNEQFF.

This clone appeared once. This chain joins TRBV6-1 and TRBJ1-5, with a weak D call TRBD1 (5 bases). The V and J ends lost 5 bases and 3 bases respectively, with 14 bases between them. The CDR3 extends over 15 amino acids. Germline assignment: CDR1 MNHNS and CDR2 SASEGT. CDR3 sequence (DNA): TGTGCCAGCAGTCCTGCGGGAGGGGTCAATCAGCCCCAGCATTTT. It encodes CASSPAGGVNQPQHF.

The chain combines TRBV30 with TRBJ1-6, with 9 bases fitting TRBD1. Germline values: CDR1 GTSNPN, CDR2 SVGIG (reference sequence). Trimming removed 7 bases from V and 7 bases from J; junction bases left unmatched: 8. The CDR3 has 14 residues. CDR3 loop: CALQGAGWNSPLHF. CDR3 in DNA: TGTGCCTTACAGGGGGCGGGGTGGAATTCACCCCTCCACTTT. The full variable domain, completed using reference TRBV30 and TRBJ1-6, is SQTIHQWPATLVQPVGSPLSLECTVEGTSNPNLYWYRQAAGRGLQLLFYSVGIGQISSEVPQNLSASRPQDRQFILSSKKLLLSDSGFYLCALQGAGWNSPLHFGNGTRLTVT.